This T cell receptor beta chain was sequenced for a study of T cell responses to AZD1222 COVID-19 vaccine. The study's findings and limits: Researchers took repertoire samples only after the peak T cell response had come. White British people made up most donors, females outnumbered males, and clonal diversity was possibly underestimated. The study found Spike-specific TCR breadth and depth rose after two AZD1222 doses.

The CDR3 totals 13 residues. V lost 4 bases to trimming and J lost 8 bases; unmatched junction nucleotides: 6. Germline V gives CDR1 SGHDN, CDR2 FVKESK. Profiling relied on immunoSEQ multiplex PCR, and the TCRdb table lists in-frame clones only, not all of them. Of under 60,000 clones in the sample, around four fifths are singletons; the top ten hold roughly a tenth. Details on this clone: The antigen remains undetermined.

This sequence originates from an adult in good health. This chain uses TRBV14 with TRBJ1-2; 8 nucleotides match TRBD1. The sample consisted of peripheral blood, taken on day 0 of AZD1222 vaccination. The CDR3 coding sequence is TGTGCCAGCAGCCCCGGGACAGGCTGGGGCTACACCTTC. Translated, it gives CASSPGTGWGYTF.